This T cell receptor (beta chain) was recovered during a study of T cells in Graves' hyperthyroidism and ophthalmopathy. About the study: Peripheral blood was acquired at first diagnosis, ahead of any therapy whatsoever.

The CDR3 regions of TCR beta were amplified from RNA transcripts. The HTBI primer set served for first-round RT-PCR of the TCR CDR3. Via MiXCR, TCRdb re-called the multiplex PCR reads, giving one row per CDR3 protein. The sample has more than 500,000 distinct CDR3 sequences; about 16% are singletons. Notes on the study in general: Within blood appeared most thyroid clonotypes that had expanded above 0.001.

This clonotype was seen many times. Antigen unknown. The CDR3 length is 14 residues. Germline V gene data show CDR1 as GTSNPN and CDR2 as SVGIG (reference sequence). The ends were cut back, 3 bases at V and 0 bases at J, with 9 bases in the middle. Stable Graves' hyperthyroidism meant no ophthalmopathy progression within 18 months. Lactation, pregnancy, other autoimmune disease or uncontrolled infection led to exclusion of patients. This chain connects TRBV30 to TRBJ2-1; TRBD1 might be the D (5 bases). The TCR was taken from a woman in her 30s with Graves' hyperthyroidism. The sequenced material came from blood. CDR3 region: CAWSTGSSYNEQFF. The CDR3 DNA is TGTGCCTGGAGCACAGGTAGCTCCTACAATGAGCAGTTCTTC. The whole variable domain, remainder taken from reference TRBV30 and TRBJ2-1, is SQTIHQWPATLVQPVGSPLSLECTVEGTSNPNLYWYRQAAGRGLQLLFYSVGIGQISSEVPQNLSASRPQDRQFILSSKKLLLSDSGFYLCAWSTGSSYNEQFFGPGTRLTVL.